Listed below are T cell receptor beta chains from one sample, sequenced in a study of shared clonotypes between healthy human individuals. TCRdb keeps only in-frame clones here, not all; method: immunoSEQ multiplex PCR. The table shows 330,000 or so clones, with around 67% occurring only once. The sequencing sample was made of memory CD4+ T cells sorted from blood. These receptors came from a man younger than 45 in good health. Both conserved end residues are part of each CDR3. D genes are given only for firm matches. Rows may omit the clone size; those that give it use once, few, many or a size class.

d_call j_call clone_size v_call cdr3_nt cdr3_aa
TRBD2 TRBJ2-5 . TRBV30 TGTGCCTGGAGCGGACTAGCGGGGGAGACCCAGTACTTC CAWSGLAGETQYF
TRBD1 TRBJ2-7 . TRBV19 TGTGCCAGTAGTGTCGACAGGGGGCGAGGTGAGCAGTACTTC CASSVDRGRGEQYF
. TRBJ2-2 . TRBV7-9 TGTGCCAGCAGCTCGAAGACCGGGGAGCTGTTTTTT CASSSKTGELFF
. TRBJ2-7 . TRBV13 TGTGCCACGCATATCAGAAGGGGGGACGAGCAGTACTTC CATHIRRGDEQYF
TRBD1 TRBJ1-6 few TRBV7-2 TGTGCCAGCAGCCCCAGACAGGGGGTAAATTCACCCCTCCACTTT CASSPRQGVNSPLHF
. TRBJ2-1 . TRBV6-1 TGTGCCAGCAGTGAAGTAGGTGGGAGTGCTACCTATGAGCAGTTCTTC CASSEVGGSATYEQFF
. TRBJ1-3 . TRBV5-6 TGTGCCAGCAGCTCCAGGTGGGGTAGTGGAAACACCATATATTTT CASSSRWGSGNTIYF
. TRBJ2-7 . TRBV27 TGTGCCAGCAGTTTCACCGTCGGCGAGCAGTACTTC CASSFTVGEQYF
. TRBJ2-5 . TRBV11-3 TGTGCCAGCAGTGATAGCGGAGTGAGCGAGACCCAGTACTTC CASSDSGVSETQYF
TRBD1 TRBJ2-1 once TRBV4-3 TGCGCCAGCAGCCAAGACGACTTGGGACAGTCACCCTACAATGAGCAGTTCTTC CASSQDDLGQSPYNEQFF
. TRBJ2-2 . TRBV7-3 TGTGCCAGCGCCTCATCCCTGGGCGGGGAGCTGTTTTTT CASASSLGGELFF
TRBD1 TRBJ2-1 . TRBV6-6 TGTGCCAGCGGGACAGGTTTCGGTGAGCAGTTCTTC CASGTGFGEQFF
TRBD2 TRBJ2-7 few TRBV18 TGTGCCAGCTCGCGTGAGGACAGTGGGGGACTAGCGAGCTACGAGCAGTACTTC CASSREDSGGLASYEQYF
. TRBJ2-1 . TRBV10-3 TGTGCCATCAGTGAGCAGGGGTATAATGAGCAGTTCTTC CAISEQGYNEQFF
TRBD2 TRBJ2-7 . TRBV6-1 TGTGCCAGCAGTGCGACTAGCGGGGATTCCTACGAGCAGTACTTC CASSATSGDSYEQYF
. TRBJ2-7 . TRBV4-3 TGCGCCAGCAGCCAAGATTGGGGGGAGAGGGCCTACGAGCAGTACTTC CASSQDWGERAYEQYF
. TRBJ2-5 few TRBV10-1 TGCGCCAGCAGTGGTCAGTACCAAGAGACCCAGTACTTC CASSGQYQETQYF
TRBD1 TRBJ2-1 . TRBV6-5 TGTGCCAGCAGTTACGCGGAAGGGGGCGCGAGGAATGAGCAGTTCTTC CASSYAEGGARNEQFF
. TRBJ1-4 . TRBV6-4 TGTGCCAGCAGTCAACCAGGGATAGGGGTACGAAGATGGCTGTTTTTT CASSQPGIGVRRWLFF
. TRBJ2-5 . TRBV6-1 TGTGCCAGCAGTAAGCGACCTGAAGAGACCCAGTACTTC CASSKRPEETQYF
. TRBJ2-7 . TRBV5-6 TGTGCCAGCAGTACCGACAGGAGGTTCTACGAGCAGTACTTC CASSTDRRFYEQYF
. TRBJ2-4 . TRBV2 TGTGCCAGCACCTCTTTCAGCAGGGCGTACTTC CASTSFSRAYF
TRBD2 TRBJ2-1 few TRBV27 TGTGCCAGCAGTTTAATCGGTCTAGCGGGGAACAATGAGCAGTTCTTC CASSLIGLAGNNEQFF
TRBD1 TRBJ2-1 . TRBV30 TGTGCCTGGAGCGCTGACAGGGAGAGTCCGTTCTTC CAWSADRESPFF
. TRBJ1-5 . TRBV7-2 TGTGCCAGCAGCCTAGAGGATGAATATAGCAATCAGCCCCAGCATTTT CASSLEDEYSNQPQHF
. TRBJ1-2 . TRBV4-3 TGCGCCAGCAGCCAAGATACAGGGAGGGTCTTGGGCTACACCTTC CASSQDTGRVLGYTF
. TRBJ2-2 . TRBV2 TGTGCCAGCAGTTTCGCAGGGGGGAAATGGAACACCGGGGAGCTGTTTTTT CASSFAGGKWNTGELFF
. TRBJ2-3 few TRBV14 TGTGCCAGCAGCCATACCCTAAATAGAGATACGCAGTATTTT CASSHTLNRDTQYF
. TRBJ2-4 . TRBV20-1 TGCAGTGCTAGAGTAGGGGGTGTTCAGTACTTC CSARVGGVQYF
. TRBJ1-5 once TRBV18 TGTGCCAGCTCACGGGACAGCAATCAGCCCCAGCATTTT CASSRDSNQPQHF
. TRBJ2-7 . TRBV10-3 TGTGCCATCGCAGGGGGGCCTCCCTACGAGCAGTACTTC CAIAGGPPYEQYF
. TRBJ2-7 many TRBV29-1 TGCAGCGTTTTGGTCTCTTACGAGCAGTACTTC CSVLVSYEQYF
. TRBJ2-1 . TRBV5-4 TGTGCCAGCAGCTTCGACAGTAGCTCCTACAATGAGCAGTTCTTC CASSFDSSSYNEQFF
. TRBJ2-7 . TRBV7-9 TGTGCCAGCAGCTTAGTCCCAAACGAGCAGTACTTC CASSLVPNEQYF
TRBD1 TRBJ1-1 . TRBV6-1 TGTGCCAGCACCTGGACAGGGGGGGGGTCTGAAGCTTTCTTT CASTWTGGGSEAFF
. TRBJ2-7 . TRBV11-3 TGTGCCAGCAGCCCGAACGGTCTATCCTACGAGCAGTACTTC CASSPNGLSYEQYF
TRBD1 TRBJ1-5 . TRBV6-5 TGTGCCAGCAGGCGACAGGGTGGTAATCAGCCCCAGCATTTT CASRRQGGNQPQHF